The 15 T cell receptor beta chains reported below all come from one sample, sequenced in a study of blood T cell repertoires in COVID-19. Measured with immunoSEQ multiplex PCR; TCRdb has only the in-frame clones, and not every one. The sample carries about 200,000 clones, around 86% recorded once. The source material was peripheral blood. The origin of the receptors is a man aged 55 to 70 with acute or convalescent COVID-19.

The rearrangement joins TRBV5-5 to TRBJ1-5; D not certain. The germline gives CDR1 SGHKS, CDR2 YYEKEE (reference sequence). This CDR3 is built from 15 residues. The V and J ends lost 0 bases and 0 bases respectively, with 7 bases between them. CDR3 residues: CASSLVAVSNQPQHF. In DNA, the CDR3 is TGTGCCAGCAGCTTGGTTGCGGTTAGCAATCAGCCCCAGCATTTT.

The V call is TRBV19, the J call TRBJ1-4; no clear D gene. CDR1 and CDR2 from the germline V gene are LNHDA and SQIVND (reference sequence). The CDR3 sequence is 15 residues long. V was shortened by 7 bases and J by 0 bases, with 12 bases between the two germline ends. CDR3 coding DNA: TGTGCCAGTAACCCGGCGGTTGCAACTAATGAAAAACTGTTTTTT. Translation: CASNPAVATNEKLFF.

The gene calls are TRBV7-9 and TRBJ1-1, with TRBD1 matching over 9 bases. Trimming removed 1 base from V and 4 bases from J; junction bases left unmatched: 4. Germline loops: CDR1 SEHNR, CDR2 FQNEAQ (reference sequence). The CDR3 consists of 15 residues. The CDR3 nucleotides read TGTGCCAGCAGCTTAGGGACAGGGGAGTTCACTGAAGCTTTCTTT. Amino acids: CASSLGTGEFTEAFF.

V is TRBV5-1 and J is TRBJ1-5, with 8 bases lining up with TRBD1. V gave up 0 bases and J gave up 5 bases; unmatched junction bases: 4. The CDR3 length is 15 residues. The germline V gene encodes CDR1 SGHRS and CDR2 YFSETQ. The chain's CDR3 is CASSLVPGGDQPQHF. CDR3 bases: TGCGCCAGCAGCTTGGTTCCAGGGGGCGATCAGCCCCAGCATTTT.

The CDR3 DNA is TGTGCCAGCTCACCCAGGGGAGTAGAAGCTTTCTTT. It is translated as CASSPRGVEAFF. The chain joins TRBV18 to TRBJ1-1; D perhaps matches TRBD1 (6 bases). The CDR3 is 12 amino acids. CDR1 KGHSH and CDR2 LQKENI come from the germline V gene. V was clipped by 3 bases and J by 8 bases, with 10 bases between them.

The gene calls are TRBV12-3 or TRBV12-4 and TRBJ2-7; possibly TRBD1 for D (5 bases). The CDR3 is 13 amino acids. The V end lost 6 bases, the J end lost 3 bases, and 12 bases lay between the germline ends. The CDR3 reads CASSRRTNYEQYF. The CDR3 nucleotides are TGTGCCAGCAGCCGTCGGACAAACTACGAGCAGTACTTC.

The chain has TRBV7-3 and TRBJ2-5; TRBD2 agrees at 11 bases. The CDR3 totals 16 residues. Trimming removed 1 base from V and 2 bases from J; junction bases left unmatched: 3. Germline values: CDR1 SGHTA, CDR2 FQGTGA. CDR3 sequence: CASSLIGTSGQETQYF. The CDR3 nucleotides are TGTGCCAGCAGCTTAATAGGGACTAGCGGTCAAGAGACCCAGTACTTC.

The CDR3 DNA reads TGTGCCAGCAGCAAACCCACAGGGATCTACGAGCAGTACTTC. Translated, it gives CASSKPTGIYEQYF. The chain joins TRBV14 to TRBJ2-7, with a tentative D call TRBD1 (6 bases). CDR3 length: 14 residues. Trimming took 5 bases from V and 3 from J, leaving 14 bases between them. Per the germline V gene, CDR1 is SGHDN and CDR2 is FVKESK.

Written as DNA, the CDR3 is TGCGCCAGCCGGACTAGCGGGGGGACAGATACGCAGTATTTT. Its protein is CASRTSGGTDTQYF. The rearrangement links TRBV5-1 to TRBJ2-3, with 14 bases identical to TRBD2. V shed 7 bases, J shed 3 bases, and the junction held 1 base outside the gene matches. Germline loops: CDR1 SGHRS, CDR2 YFSETQ. The CDR3 length is 14 residues. Based on the CDR3 plus reference TRBV5-1 and TRBJ2-3, the full variable domain is KAGVTQTPRYLIKTRGQQVTLSCSPISGHRSVSWYQQTPGQGLQFLFEYFSETQRNKGNFPGRFSGRQFSNSRSEMNVSTLELGDSALYLCASRTSGGTDTQYFGPGTRLTVL.

V usage is TRBV27 and J usage is TRBJ2-1; 7 bases line up with TRBD1. The CDR3 length is 14 residues. The germline V gene encodes CDR1 MNHEY and CDR2 SMNVEV (reference sequence). The V segment lost 7 bases and the J segment 4 bases; nucleotides outside the gene matches: 7. The CDR3 nucleotides read TGTGCCAGCATCCGGGACAGCTTGTACAATGAGCAGTTCTTC. It specifies CASIRDSLYNEQFF.

The rearrangement joins TRBV6-5 to TRBJ1-4; D may be TRBD1 (6 bases). Trimming shortened V by 4 bases and J by 7 bases, and 10 bases separated the two germline ends. CDR1 and CDR2 (germline): MNHEY, SVGAGI. The CDR3 has 13 residues. CDR3 coding DNA: TGTGCCAGCAGTTGGGGGCAACTTGAAAAACTGTTTTTT. This codes for CASSWGQLEKLFF.

This clone was recorded a few times. The rearrangement links TRBV5-1 to TRBJ1-4, with 7 bases lining up with TRBD1. This CDR3 spans 16 amino acids. The germline CDR1 and CDR2 sequences are SGHRS and YFSETQ. With V trimmed by 4 bases and J by 0 bases, 6 bases remained unmatched. The CDR3 nucleotides read TGCGCCAGCAGCCCGGGGACAGTTGCAACTAATGAAAAACTGTTTTTT. Protein sequence: CASSPGTVATNEKLFF.

CDR3 loop: CASSPRQGATGELFF. CDR3 bases: TGTGCCAGCAGCCCCCGACAGGGGGCGACCGGGGAGCTGTTTTTT. The gene calls are TRBV4-2 and TRBJ2-2; 10 bases are shared with TRBD1. This CDR3 contains 15 residues. V shed 4 bases, J shed 5 bases, and the junction held 4 bases outside the gene matches. Germline assignment: CDR1 LGHNA and CDR2 YNFKEQ.

The CDR3 nucleotides read TGTGCCACCAGTGATTTTAACAGGGGTGGTGACGAAAAACTGTTTTTT. It translates to CATSDFNRGGDEKLFF. The rearrangement links TRBV24-1 to TRBJ1-4; 7 bases agree with TRBD1. V trimming: 1 base; J trimming: 8 bases; junction bases outside the gene matches: 9. The CDR3 totals 16 residues. Germline lookup yields CDR1 KGHDR and CDR2 SFDVKD.

The chain recombines TRBV6-1 with TRBJ2-1, with 9 bases aligning to TRBD1. Germline V lookup: CDR1 MNHNS, CDR2 SASEGT. Trimming removed 4 bases from V and 5 bases from J; junction bases left unmatched: 9. The CDR3 has 16 residues. CDR3 sequence reads: CASSVKTGGVHNEQFF. The DNA of the CDR3 is TGTGCCAGCAGTGTAAAAACAGGGGGCGTCCACAATGAGCAGTTCTTC.